This T cell receptor beta chain was identified during a study of naive and memory T cell subsets. An equimolar mix of two oligonucleotides served as the beta constant-region primer for TRBC1 and TRBC2. Ligated cDNA was amplified by four rounds of PCR with nested alpha and beta constant-region primers and SP2. TCRdb itself ran the UMI-ligation and nested PCR reads through MiXCR, one entry per CDR3 protein. The sample has 99,000 or so distinct CDR3 sequences, 13% to 15% seen once. The CDR3 is 16 residues long. The V end lost 3 bases, the J end lost 2 bases, and 17 bases lay between the germline ends. Germline-derived CDR1 and CDR2 are LNHNV and YYDKDF (reference sequence). This clonotype has at least ten counts. Its specificity is not known. Whole-study findings and limits: Especially in CD8 cells, naive repertoires contained a few larger clonotypes, possibly CD45RA-re-expressing memory cells.

The chain uses TRBV15 and TRBJ2-7; D unclear. The source of this sequence is a human donor in good health. Specimen: naive CD8+ T cells from blood. The CDR3 nucleotides read TGTGCCACCAGCAGCGTCAGGACCGGAGACGCCTACGAGCAGTACTTC. Amino acids: CATSSVRTGDAYEQYF.